Listed below are T cell receptor beta chains from one sample, sequenced in a study of T cell clones after liver transplantation. Data came from immunoSEQ multiplex PCR; TCRdb stores just in-frame clones and leaves some out. This sample has about 20,000 clones, with 65% to 85% found just once. The sequencing here drew on CD8+ T cells from blood, taken 54 months after liver transplant. All receptors come from a human patient who received a liver transplant. The graft donor may account for some of the T cells. Each CDR3 is given with its conserved first and last residue. A D gene is named only where the DNA matches it firmly. Clone size is not always given. Where it is, it says once, few, many or a class for expanded clones.

TRBJ2-7,TRBD1,-,TRBV9,CASSVGVTGGDEQYF,TGTGCCAGCAGCGTAGGGGTGACAGGGGGCGACGAGCAGTACTTC
TRBJ2-3,-,-,TRBV15,CATSGRGGLTDTQYF,TGTGCCACCAGCGGACGCGGAGGGCTCACAGATACGCAGTATTTT
TRBJ2-2,-,-,TRBV7-2,CASSLPLTMNTGELFF,TGTGCCAGCAGCTTACCTCTAACAATGAACACCGGGGAGCTGTTTTTT
TRBJ1-3,-,few,TRBV11-2,CASSLEPTGNTIYF,TGTGCCAGCAGCTTAGAACCAACCGGAAACACCATATATTTT
TRBJ2-7,-,-,TRBV7-9,CASSLLVGNSYEQYF,TGTGCCAGCAGCTTATTGGTAGGGAACAGCTACGAGCAGTACTTC
TRBJ2-2,-,once,TRBV29-1,CSVAGHDFHTGELFF,TGCAGCGTGGCGGGACACGACTTCCACACCGGGGAGCTGTTTTTT
TRBJ2-7,TRBD2,once,TRBV30,CAWSAPAGEWRQYF,TGTGCCTGGAGTGCCCCAGCGGGGGAATGGAGGCAGTACTTC
TRBJ2-7,-,-,TRBV11-2,CASSSEDGEQYF,TGTGCCAGCAGCTCTGAGGATGGCGAGCAGTACTTC
TRBJ1-6,-,-,TRBV13,CASSLGLEGYNSPLHF,TGTGCCAGCAGCTTAGGCCTAGAGGGGTATAATTCACCCCTCCACTTT
TRBJ2-7,-,once,TRBV9,CASSVGHRASYEQYF,TGTGCCAGCAGCGTAGGCCACAGAGCCTCCTACGAGCAGTACTTC
TRBJ1-4,-,-,TRBV7-9,CASRHLQGVGEKLFF,TGTGCCAGCAGACACTTACAGGGAGTAGGGGAAAAACTGTTTTTT
TRBJ2-3,-,-,TRBV11-3,CASSSTTSSVDTQYF,TGTGCCAGCAGCTCAACGACTAGTTCGGTAGATACGCAGTATTTT
TRBJ2-7,TRBD2,few,TRBV28,CASSFSPSGESLSSYEQYF,TGTGCCAGCAGTTTTTCCCCTAGCGGGGAATCTCTTAGCTCCTACGAGCAGTACTTC
TRBJ2-5,-,once,TRBV7-6,CASSLGDGTAGTQYF,TGTGCCAGCAGCTTAGGGGACGGGACGGCAGGGACCCAGTACTTC
TRBJ2-1,-,-,TRBV7-9,CASSLVGESSYNEQFF,TGTGCCAGCAGCTTAGTGGGTGAGTCGTCCTACAATGAGCAGTTCTTC
TRBJ2-4,-,-,TRBV5-6,CASSNDLLAKNIQYF,TGTGCCAGCAGCAACGATCTATTAGCCAAAAACATTCAGTACTTC
TRBJ1-3,-,-,TRBV4-1,CASSQESVEHSGNTIYF,TGCGCCAGCAGCCAAGAAAGTGTCGAGCACTCTGGAAACACCATATATTTT
TRBJ2-7,-,-,TRBV9,CASSSSYSYEQYF,TGTGCCAGCAGCTCATCCTACAGCTACGAGCAGTACTTC
TRBJ1-6,-,few,TRBV30,CAWSVPGQAGDSPLHF,TGTGCCTGGAGTGTGCCTGGCCAGGCCGGCGATTCACCCCTCCACTTT
TRBJ1-2,TRBD1,-,TRBV4-2,CASSQESTGASGYTF,TGTGCCAGCAGCCAAGAATCGACAGGGGCGAGCGGCTACACCTTC
TRBJ1-1,-,-,TRBV6-1,CASREPLNTEAFF,TGTGCCAGCAGAGAACCGCTGAACACTGAAGCTTTCTTT
TRBJ1-6,TRBD1,-,TRBV11-2,CASRDLTGDNSPLHF,TGTGCCAGCAGGGACCTCACAGGGGACAATTCACCCCTCCACTTT
TRBJ2-1,-,-,TRBV14,CASSQVAALGNEQFF,TGTGCCAGCAGCCAAGTGGCGGCTCTCGGCAATGAGCAGTTCTTC
TRBJ2-1,-,-,TRBV6-1,CASSEAQSGFRNEQFF,TGTGCCAGCAGTGAAGCTCAGTCGGGCTTCCGGAATGAGCAGTTCTTC
TRBJ2-1,-,medium-sized,TRBV5-4,CASSFDRSNEQFF,TGTGCCAGCAGCTTCGACAGAAGCAATGAGCAGTTCTTC
TRBJ1-1,-,medium-sized,TRBV7-6,CASSLTGGEAFF,TGTGCCAGCAGCCTCACTGGGGGTGAAGCTTTCTTT
TRBJ2-7,-,many,TRBV19,CASSIADGDEQYF,TGTGCCAGTAGTATAGCGGACGGTGACGAGCAGTACTTC
TRBJ1-1,-,-,TRBV6-7,CASRFQDGGRQNTEAFF,TGTGCCAGCAGATTCCAGGACGGGGGACGGCAGAACACTGAAGCTTTCTTT
TRBJ2-7,-,few,TRBV7-9,CASSQGFNEQYF,TGTGCCAGCAGCCAGGGGTTCAACGAGCAGTACTTC